Listed below are T cell receptor beta chains from one sample, sequenced in a study of blood T cell repertoires in COVID-19. Clones were sequenced by immunoSEQ multiplex PCR, and TCRdb holds only the in-frame ones, with some missing. The data show about 330,000 clones, around nine tenths seen once. Sequenced material: PBMCs or T cells enriched from blood (not recorded which). The origin of the receptors is a young man who had recovered from COVID-19. Both conserved end residues are part of each CDR3. The D gene is left open where the match is weak. Clone size is shown for a subset of rows, as once, few, many or a class of expanded clone.

D gene,clone size,J gene,V gene,CDR3 protein,CDR3 DNA
-,-,TRBJ1-6,TRBV28,CASRIQSRDSPLHF,TGTGCCAGCAGAATACAAAGCCGGGATTCACCCCTCCACTTT
-,-,TRBJ1-3,TRBV6-5,CASSYGASSGNTIYF,TGTGCCAGCAGTTATGGTGCGAGCTCTGGAAACACCATATATTTT
-,-,TRBJ1-3,TRBV7-9,CASSSQGTGNTIYF,TGTGCCAGCAGCTCGCAGGGGACTGGAAACACCATATATTTT
-,-,TRBJ1-2,TRBV6-5,CASGEGYYGYTF,TGTGCCAGCGGGGAGGGGTACTATGGCTACACCTTC
TRBD1,-,TRBJ1-2,TRBV25-1,CASGPGQGADYGYTF,TGTGCCAGCGGTCCGGGACAGGGAGCGGACTATGGCTACACCTTC
-,-,TRBJ2-1,TRBV7-3,CASSPTEKHNEQFF,TGTGCCAGCAGCCCGACAGAAAAGCACAATGAGCAGTTCTTC
TRBD1,-,TRBJ2-3,TRBV2,CASSDRGRGDTQYF,TGTGCCAGTTCCGACAGGGGGCGGGGAGATACGCAGTATTTT
TRBD1,-,TRBJ2-1,TRBV7-2,CASSPLSTGKQFF,TGTGCCAGCAGCCCTTTATCGACAGGGAAGCAGTTCTTC
TRBD1,-,TRBJ1-2,TRBV2,CASSSQGAHGYTF,TGTGCCAGCTCAAGCCAGGGGGCCCATGGCTACACCTTC
-,-,TRBJ2-7,TRBV11-2,CASTRGGVIGYEQYF,TGTGCCAGCACCAGGGGAGGGGTTATTGGATACGAGCAGTACTTC
-,once,TRBJ1-5,TRBV18,CASSPNEDQPQHF,TGTGCCAGCTCACCAAATGAGGATCAGCCCCAGCATTTT
TRBD2,-,TRBJ2-1,TRBV9,CASSATSSGGENEQFF,TGTGCCAGCAGCGCCACCTCTAGCGGGGGGGAGAATGAGCAGTTCTTC
-,-,TRBJ1-4,TRBV18,CASSPGQAEKLFF,TGTGCCAGCTCACCGGGGCAAGCTGAAAAACTGTTTTTT
-,-,TRBJ1-5,TRBV10-1,CASSEKRFTGSGNQPQHF,TGCGCCAGCAGTGAGAAAAGGTTTACAGGGTCGGGCAATCAGCCCCAGCATTTT
TRBD1,-,TRBJ1-4,TRBV3-1/TRBV3-2,CASSQVQGGGEKLFF,TGTGCCAGCAGCCAAGTACAGGGGGGTGGTGAAAAACTGTTTTTT
-,few,TRBJ1-2,TRBV2,CASSGQSYGYTF,TGTGCCAGCAGTGGACAGAGCTATGGCTACACCTTC